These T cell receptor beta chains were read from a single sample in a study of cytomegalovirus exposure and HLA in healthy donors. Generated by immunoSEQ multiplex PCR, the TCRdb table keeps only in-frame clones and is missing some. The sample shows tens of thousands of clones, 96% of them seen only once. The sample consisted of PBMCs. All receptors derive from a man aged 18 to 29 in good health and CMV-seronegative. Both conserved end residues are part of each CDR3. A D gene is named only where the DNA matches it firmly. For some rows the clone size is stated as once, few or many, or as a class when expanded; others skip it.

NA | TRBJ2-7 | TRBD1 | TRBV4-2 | TGTGCCAGCAGCCAAGGGGACAGGGACGTCGAGCAGTACTTC | CASSQGDRDVEQYF
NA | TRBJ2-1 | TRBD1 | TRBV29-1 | TGCAGCGCGGACAGGGGGCCCTACAATGAGCAGTTCTTC | CSADRGPYNEQFF
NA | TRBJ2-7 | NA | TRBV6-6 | TGTGCCAGCAGTTACAACAGGGAAGCATCCTACGAGCAGTACTTC | CASSYNREASYEQYF
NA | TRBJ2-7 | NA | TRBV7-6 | TGTGCCAGCAGCTTATCTCTCGCCAGGGAGGACGAGCAGTACTTC | CASSLSLAREDEQYF
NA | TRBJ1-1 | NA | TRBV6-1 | TGTGCCAGCAGTGAAGTGGGGGACACCATGGGGGCTTTCTTT | CASSEVGDTMGAFF
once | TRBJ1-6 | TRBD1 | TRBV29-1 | TGCAGCAACCGACAGGGCTCACCCCTCCACTTT | CSNRQGSPLHF
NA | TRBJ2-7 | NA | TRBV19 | TGTGCCAGTATTAAAAACTCCTACGAGCAGTACTTC | CASIKNSYEQYF
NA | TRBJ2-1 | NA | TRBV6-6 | TGTGCCAGCAGTTACTCCCGAGTGTACAATGAGCAGTTCTTC | CASSYSRVYNEQFF
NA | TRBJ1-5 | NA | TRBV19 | TGTGCCAGTAGTATAAAACGGGACTGGGGCAATCAGCCCCAGCATTTT | CASSIKRDWGNQPQHF
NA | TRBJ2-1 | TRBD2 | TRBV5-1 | TGCGCCAGCAGCTTGGAGGCTAGCGGAAGGGACAATGAGCAGTTCTTC | CASSLEASGRDNEQFF
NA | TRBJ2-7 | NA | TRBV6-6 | TGTGCCAGCAGTTACTCGAATCGGTACGAGCAGTACTTC | CASSYSNRYEQYF
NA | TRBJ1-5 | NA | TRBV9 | TGTGCCAGCAGCGTAGGGAACAGCAATAGCAATCAGCCCCAGCATTTT | CASSVGNSNSNQPQHF
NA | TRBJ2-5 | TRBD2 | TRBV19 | TGTGCCAGTAGTATAGGGCTAGCGGGAGAGACCCAGTACTTC | CASSIGLAGETQYF
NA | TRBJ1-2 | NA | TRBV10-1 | TGCGCCAGGGACAACGTGACAAAAAACTATGGCTACACCTTC | CARDNVTKNYGYTF
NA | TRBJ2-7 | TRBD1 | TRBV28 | TGTGCCAGCAGTCCACCATCGACAGGGAACCACGAGCAGTACTTC | CASSPPSTGNHEQYF
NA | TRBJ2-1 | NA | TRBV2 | TGTGCCAGCAGTGTCCAGGCGCAGAATGAGCAGTTCTTC | CASSVQAQNEQFF
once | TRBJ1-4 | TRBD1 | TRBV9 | TGTGCCAGCAGCCTCTGGGACAGGGGTATTGATGAAAAACTGTTTTTT | CASSLWDRGIDEKLFF
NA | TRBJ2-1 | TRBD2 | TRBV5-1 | TGCGCCAGCAGCTTGCATAACGCTAGCGGGAGTTTTAATGAGCAGTTCTTC | CASSLHNASGSFNEQFF
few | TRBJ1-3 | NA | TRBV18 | TGTGCCAGCTCACCACGCGGGGGGCAGCGCCTCGGAAACACCATATATTTT | CASSPRGGQRLGNTIYF
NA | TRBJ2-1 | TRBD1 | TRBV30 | TGTGCCTATACGGGGACAGGTAATGAGCAGTTCTTC | CAYTGTGNEQFF
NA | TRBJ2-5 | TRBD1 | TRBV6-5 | TGTGCCAGCAGGCGGACAGGGGAAGAGACCCAGTACTTC | CASRRTGEETQYF
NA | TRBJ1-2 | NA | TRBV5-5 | TGTGCCAGCAGCTTGATACCCCCGGATCCGGGGGGCTACACCTTC | CASSLIPPDPGGYTF
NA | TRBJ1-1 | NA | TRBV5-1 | TGCGCCAGCAGCCCGGACAGCTACACTGAAGCTTTCTTT | CASSPDSYTEAFF
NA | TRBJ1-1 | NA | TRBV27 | TGTGCCAGCAGTTTATTAGCGGACACGAACACTGAAGCTTTCTTT | CASSLLADTNTEAFF
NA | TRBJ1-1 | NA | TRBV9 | TGTGCCAGCAGCGAGGGACTCTCGAACACTGAAGCTTTCTTT | CASSEGLSNTEAFF
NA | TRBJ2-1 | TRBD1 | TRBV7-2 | TGTGCCAGCAGCGTAGGGACAGGGGGGAATGAGCAGTTCTTC | CASSVGTGGNEQFF
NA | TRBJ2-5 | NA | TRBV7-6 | TGTGCCAGCAGCTTAGACCGGGAGACCCAGTACTTC | CASSLDRETQYF
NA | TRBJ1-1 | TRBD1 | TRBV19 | TGTGCCAGTACCAAGTGGGGACAGGGGAACACTGAAGCTTTCTTT | CASTKWGQGNTEAFF
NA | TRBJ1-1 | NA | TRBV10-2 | TGCGCCAGCACATCATCGGGGAACACTGAAGCTTTCTTT | CASTSSGNTEAFF
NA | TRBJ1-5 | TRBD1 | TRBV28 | TGTGCCAGCAGCAACTACAGGGGGCAGGGTAGCAATCAGCCCCAGCATTTT | CASSNYRGQGSNQPQHF
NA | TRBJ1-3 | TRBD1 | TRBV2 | TGTGCCAGCAGCGCCGACAGGGTTGGAAACACCATATATTTT | CASSADRVGNTIYF
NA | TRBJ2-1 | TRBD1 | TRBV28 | TGTGCCAGCAGTTTAGAGGGGACAGGTTACAATGAGCAGTTCTTC | CASSLEGTGYNEQFF
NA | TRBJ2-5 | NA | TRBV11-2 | TGTGCCAGCAGCGCCGGGGGGACCCAGTACTTC | CASSAGGTQYF
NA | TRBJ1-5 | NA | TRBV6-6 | TGTGCCAGCAGCCCCTCAGATAGCAATCAGCCCCAGCATTTT | CASSPSDSNQPQHF
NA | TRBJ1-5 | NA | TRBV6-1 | TGTGCCAGCAGTGACGACAGGCTGTCGTGGCCCCAGCATTTT | CASSDDRLSWPQHF
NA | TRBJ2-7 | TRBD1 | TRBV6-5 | TGTGCCAGCAGTTACCTGACAGGGAAGGCCTACGAGCAGTACTTC | CASSYLTGKAYEQYF
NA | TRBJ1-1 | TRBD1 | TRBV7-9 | TGTGCCAGCAGCCTGGGACAGGGTAACACTGAAGCTTTCTTT | CASSLGQGNTEAFF
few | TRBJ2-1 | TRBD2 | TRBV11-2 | TGTGCCAGCAGCTCCCGAGGGACTAGCGGTACCTACAATGAGCAGTTCTTC | CASSSRGTSGTYNEQFF
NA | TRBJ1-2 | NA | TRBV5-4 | TGTGCCAGCAGCTTGGACAGGGATTATGGCTACACCTTC | CASSLDRDYGYTF
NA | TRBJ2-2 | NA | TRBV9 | TGTGCCAGCAGCGGGGGGCCCGGGGAGCTGTTTTTT | CASSGGPGELFF
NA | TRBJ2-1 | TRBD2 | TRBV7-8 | TGTGCCAGCGCCCCGGAGGGACTAGCGGCCTACCATGAGCAGTTCTTC | CASAPEGLAAYHEQFF
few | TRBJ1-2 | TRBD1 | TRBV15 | TGTGCCACCAGCAGAGAGGGGACTGGGACAGGGGGGACCTATGGCTACACCTTC | CATSREGTGTGGTYGYTF
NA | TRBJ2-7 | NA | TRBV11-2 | TGTGCCAGCAGCTTAGGAGTCTACGAGCAGTACTTC | CASSLGVYEQYF